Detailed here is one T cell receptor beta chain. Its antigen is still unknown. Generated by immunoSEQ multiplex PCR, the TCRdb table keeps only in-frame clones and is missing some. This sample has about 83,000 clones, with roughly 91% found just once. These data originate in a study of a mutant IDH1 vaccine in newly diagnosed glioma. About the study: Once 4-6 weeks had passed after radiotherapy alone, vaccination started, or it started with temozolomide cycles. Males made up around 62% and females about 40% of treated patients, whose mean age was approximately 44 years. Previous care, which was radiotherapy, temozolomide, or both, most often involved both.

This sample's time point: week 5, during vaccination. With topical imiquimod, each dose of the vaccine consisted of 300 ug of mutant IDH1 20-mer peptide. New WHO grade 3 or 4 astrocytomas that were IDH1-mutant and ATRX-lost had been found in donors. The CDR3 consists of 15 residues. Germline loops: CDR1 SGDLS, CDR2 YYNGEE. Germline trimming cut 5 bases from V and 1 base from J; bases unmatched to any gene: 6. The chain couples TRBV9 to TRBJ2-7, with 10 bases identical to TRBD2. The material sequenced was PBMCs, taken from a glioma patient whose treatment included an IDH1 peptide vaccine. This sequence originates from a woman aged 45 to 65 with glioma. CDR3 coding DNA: TGTGCCAGCAGTGATAGCGGGAGGCAATCCTACGAGCAGTACTTC. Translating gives CASSDSGRQSYEQYF.